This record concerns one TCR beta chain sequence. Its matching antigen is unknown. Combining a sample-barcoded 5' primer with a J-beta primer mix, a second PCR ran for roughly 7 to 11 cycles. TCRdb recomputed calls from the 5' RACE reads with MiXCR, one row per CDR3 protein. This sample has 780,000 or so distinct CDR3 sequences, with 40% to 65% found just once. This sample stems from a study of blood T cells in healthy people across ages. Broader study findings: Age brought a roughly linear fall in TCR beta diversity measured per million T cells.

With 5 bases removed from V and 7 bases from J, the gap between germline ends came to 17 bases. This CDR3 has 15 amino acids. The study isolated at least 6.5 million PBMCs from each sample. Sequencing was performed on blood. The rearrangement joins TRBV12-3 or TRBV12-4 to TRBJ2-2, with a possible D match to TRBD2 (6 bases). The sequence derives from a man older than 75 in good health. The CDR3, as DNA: TGTGCCAGCAGTCGCTTGGGGGGATCGAGCGGGGAGCTGTTTTTT. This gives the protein CASSRLGGSSGELFF.